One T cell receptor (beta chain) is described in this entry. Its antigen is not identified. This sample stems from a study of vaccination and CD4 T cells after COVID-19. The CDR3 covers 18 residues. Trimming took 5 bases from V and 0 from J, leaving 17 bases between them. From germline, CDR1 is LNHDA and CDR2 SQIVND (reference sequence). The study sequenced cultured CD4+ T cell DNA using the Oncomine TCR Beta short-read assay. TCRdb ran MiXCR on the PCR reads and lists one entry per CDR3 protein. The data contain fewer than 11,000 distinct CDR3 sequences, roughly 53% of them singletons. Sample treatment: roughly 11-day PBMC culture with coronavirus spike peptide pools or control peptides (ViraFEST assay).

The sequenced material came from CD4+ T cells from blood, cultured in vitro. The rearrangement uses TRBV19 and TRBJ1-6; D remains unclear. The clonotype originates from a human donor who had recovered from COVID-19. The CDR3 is CASSGRGILSSYNSPLHF. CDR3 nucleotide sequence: TGTGCCAGTAGTGGCCGAGGGATCCTGAGCTCCTATAATTCACCCCTCCACTTT. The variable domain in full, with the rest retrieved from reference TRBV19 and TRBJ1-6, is DGGITQSPKYLFRKEGQNVTLSCEQNLNHDAMYWYRQDPGQGLRLIYYSQIVNDFQKGDIAEGYSVSREKKESFPLTVTSAQKNPTAFYLCASSGRGILSSYNSPLHFGNGTRLTVT.